A selection of T cell receptor beta chains follows, all from one sample in a study of Tregs in tolerant kidney transplant recipients. Sequencing used immunoSEQ multiplex PCR; TCRdb keeps in-frame clones, though not all of them. The table shows around 78,000 clones, with 91% occurring only once. Sequences were derived from Tregs from blood, sampled before the transplant. The source is a human donor who received a combined kidney and bone marrow transplant. The CDR3 runs from the conserved cysteine through the conserved F or W. The D gene is left open where the match is weak. Where a row states a size, it is once, few, many or the class of an expanded clone; other rows omit it.

TRBV28	TRBJ2-5	TRBD1	NA	TGTGCCAGCAGTTGGGTGGGACAGGGGGAAGAGACCCAGTACTTC	CASSWVGQGEETQYF
TRBV9	TRBJ2-6	NA	NA	TGTGCCAGCAGCGTAGATTTGGGTAGCCGACACTCTGGGGCCAACGTCCTGACTTTC	CASSVDLGSRHSGANVLTF
TRBV15	TRBJ2-7	NA	NA	TGTGCCACCAGCAGAGAACCACTCCGGAAGGTAGCGACAAACGAGCAGTACTTC	CATSREPLRKVATNEQYF
TRBV25-1	TRBJ2-1	TRBD2	NA	TGTGCCAGCAGGATATCGGGACTAGCGGGAGGGGAGCAGTTCTTC	CASRISGLAGGEQFF
TRBV28	TRBJ1-5	TRBD1	NA	TGTGCCAGCAGTCTAAGGACAGGGCGAAGCAATCAGCCCCAGCATTTT	CASSLRTGRSNQPQHF
TRBV28	TRBJ1-3	NA	NA	TGTGCCAGCACGAGGGCCAGTGGAAACACCATATATTTT	CASTRASGNTIYF
TRBV11-2	TRBJ2-3	NA	few	TGTGCCAGCAGCTTAGGGTCTAGCCCCGTGACAGATACGCAGTATTTT	CASSLGSSPVTDTQYF
TRBV9	TRBJ1-1	NA	NA	TGTGCCAGCAGCGTAGCCCCGACAGGGAACACTGAAGCTTTCTTT	CASSVAPTGNTEAFF
TRBV7-9	TRBJ2-7	TRBD2	NA	TGTGCCAGCAGCTTCGGACTAGCGGGAATCAACGAGCAGTACTTC	CASSFGLAGINEQYF
TRBV6-6	TRBJ2-1	NA	NA	TGTGCCAGCAGTTTCCAAAGTCGACAGGTTGAGCAGTTCTTC	CASSFQSRQVEQFF
TRBV21-1	TRBJ2-1	NA	NA	TGTGCCAGCAGCAAAGCCACGATAAACCCGGGACTAGAATCCCCAAGAATGTGGAATGAGCAGTTCTTC	CASSKATINPGLESPRMWNEQFF
TRBV14	TRBJ2-3	NA	few	TGTGCCAGCAGCCAATTCCTTACGCAGTATTTT	CASSQFLTQYF
TRBV19	TRBJ1-5	NA	NA	TGTGCCAGTAGTATCGGGGGCGCGGGTCAGCCCCAGCATTTT	CASSIGGAGQPQHF
TRBV29-1	TRBJ2-7	TRBD1	NA	TGCAGCGTTGAAGAAGGGACAGGTTCCTACGAGCAGTACTTC	CSVEEGTGSYEQYF
TRBV6-6	TRBJ2-1	TRBD2	NA	TGTGCCAGCAGCCTAGCGGGAGAGGGCGGTGAGCAGTTCTTC	CASSLAGEGGEQFF
TRBV7-2	TRBJ2-7	TRBD2	NA	TGTGCCAGCAGCTTAGGCGGGAGCATCGGCGAGCAGTACTTC	CASSLGGSIGEQYF
TRBV18	TRBJ1-1	NA	NA	TGTGCCAGCTCACCACAAAACAGGGTGAACACTGAAGCTTTCTTT	CASSPQNRVNTEAFF
TRBV7-9	TRBJ2-7	NA	NA	TGTGCCAGCAGCTATGGCGGAAGGGCAGGGAAATTTGGAGAGCAGTACTTC	CASSYGGRAGKFGEQYF
TRBV7-2	TRBJ1-1	NA	NA	TGTGCCAGCAGCCGATGGGGAAGCACTGAAGCTTTCTTT	CASSRWGSTEAFF
TRBV4-1	TRBJ1-5	NA	NA	TGCGCCAGCAGCCAAAGGACGGAGGGCGAAGGGCAGCCCCAGCATTTT	CASSQRTEGEGQPQHF
TRBV19	TRBJ2-3	TRBD1	NA	TGTGCCAGTAGTATAGACGTCCCGGGACAGGCAGGTGGCACAGATACGCAGTATTTT	CASSIDVPGQAGGTDTQYF
TRBV2	TRBJ2-7	TRBD1	NA	TGTGCCAGCAGTGAGCAGGGGGCAACGTACGAGCAGTACTTC	CASSEQGATYEQYF
TRBV28	TRBJ1-4	NA	few	TGTGCCAGCAGTGCGGGGACATTTTTCGAAAAACTGTTTTTT	CASSAGTFFEKLFF
TRBV5-4	TRBJ1-1	NA	NA	TGTGCCAGCAGCTCGGGACTCTTGAACACTGAAGCTTTCTTT	CASSSGLLNTEAFF
TRBV19	TRBJ1-5	NA	NA	TGTGCCAGTAGTATAGTTCGGGGAGATAATCAGCCCCAGCATTTT	CASSIVRGDNQPQHF
TRBV2	TRBJ2-7	TRBD1	NA	TGTGCCAGCAGTGGGGACAGGGGAAACTCCTACGAGCAGTACTTC	CASSGDRGNSYEQYF
TRBV28	TRBJ1-1	NA	few	TGTGCCAGCAGTTTGCTCTTCCCCGAGGGGAACACTGAAGCTTTCTTT	CASSLLFPEGNTEAFF
TRBV6-1	TRBJ2-7	NA	NA	TGTGCCAGCAGAAAACCCGGGTCTCTGGGCGAGCAGTACTTC	CASRKPGSLGEQYF
TRBV7-9	TRBJ2-7	NA	NA	TGTGCCAGCAGCTTGGAGAAGAAGGGCGAGCAGTACTTC	CASSLEKKGEQYF
TRBV4-2	TRBJ2-5	TRBD1	NA	TGTGCCAGCAGCCAGGGACAGAACACCCAGTACTTC	CASSQGQNTQYF
TRBV6-5	TRBJ2-3	NA	NA	TGTGCCAGCAGGGGGGCCTCTAATACGCAGTATTTT	CASRGASNTQYF
TRBV11-2	TRBJ2-7	TRBD1	NA	TGTGCCAGCAGCTTGACAGGGTTGGCCTACGAGCAGTACTTC	CASSLTGLAYEQYF
TRBV7-9	TRBJ1-4	NA	once	TGTGCCAGCAGCTTAATGGGGTATGAACTGTTTTTT	CASSLMGYELFF
TRBV11-1	TRBJ2-2	TRBD1	NA	TGTGCCAGCAGCCCTGGGACAGTTAACACCGGGGAGCTGTTTTTT	CASSPGTVNTGELFF